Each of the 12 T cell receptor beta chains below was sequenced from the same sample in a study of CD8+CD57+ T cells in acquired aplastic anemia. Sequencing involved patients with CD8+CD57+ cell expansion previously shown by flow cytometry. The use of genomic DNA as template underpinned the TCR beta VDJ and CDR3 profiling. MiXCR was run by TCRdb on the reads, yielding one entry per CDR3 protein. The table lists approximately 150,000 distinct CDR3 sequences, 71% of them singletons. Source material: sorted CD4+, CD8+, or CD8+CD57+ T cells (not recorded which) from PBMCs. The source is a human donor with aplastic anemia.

CDR3 DNA sequence: TGTGCCAGCAGTAGACCAGCCCGATCTAGCACAGATACGCAGTATTTT. Protein: CASSRPARSSTDTQYF. The chain recombines TRBV7-8 with TRBJ2-3, with D unclear. The germline gives CDR1 SGHVS, CDR2 FQNEAQ. The V end was cut by 6 bases, the J end by 0 bases, with 16 bases between. CDR3 length equals 16 residues.

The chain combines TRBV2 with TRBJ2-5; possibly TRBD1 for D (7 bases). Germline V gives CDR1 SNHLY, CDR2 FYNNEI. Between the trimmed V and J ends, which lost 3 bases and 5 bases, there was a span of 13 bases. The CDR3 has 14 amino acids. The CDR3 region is CASSEEGRGETQYF. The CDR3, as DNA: TGTGCCAGCAGTGAGGAGGGCAGGGGGGAGACCCAGTACTTC.

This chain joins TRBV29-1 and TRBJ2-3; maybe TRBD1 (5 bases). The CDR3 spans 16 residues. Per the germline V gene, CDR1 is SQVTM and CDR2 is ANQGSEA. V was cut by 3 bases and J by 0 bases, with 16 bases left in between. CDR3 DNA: TGCAGCGTTGATAGGGTGGGGCCGATGAGCACAGATACGCAGTATTTT. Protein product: CSVDRVGPMSTDTQYF.

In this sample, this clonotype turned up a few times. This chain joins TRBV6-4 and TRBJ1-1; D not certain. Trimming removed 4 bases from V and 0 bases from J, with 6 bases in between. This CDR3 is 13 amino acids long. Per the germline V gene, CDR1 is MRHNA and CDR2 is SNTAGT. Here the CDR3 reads CASSAMLNTEAFF. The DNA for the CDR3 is TGTGCCAGCAGTGCCATGCTGAACACTGAAGCTTTCTTT.

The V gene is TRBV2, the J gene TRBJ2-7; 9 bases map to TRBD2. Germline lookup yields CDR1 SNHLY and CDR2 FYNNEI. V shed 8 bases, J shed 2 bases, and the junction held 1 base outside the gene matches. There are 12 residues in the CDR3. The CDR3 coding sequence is TGTGCCAGCCGGACTAGCGCCTACGAGCAGTACTTC. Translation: CASRTSAYEQYF.

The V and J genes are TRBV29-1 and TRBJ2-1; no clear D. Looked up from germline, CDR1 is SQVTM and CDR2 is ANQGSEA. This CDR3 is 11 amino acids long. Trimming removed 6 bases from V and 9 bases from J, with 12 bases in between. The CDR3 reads CSVGSYLEQFF. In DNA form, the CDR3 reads TGCAGCGTAGGGTCCTACCTTGAGCAGTTCTTC.

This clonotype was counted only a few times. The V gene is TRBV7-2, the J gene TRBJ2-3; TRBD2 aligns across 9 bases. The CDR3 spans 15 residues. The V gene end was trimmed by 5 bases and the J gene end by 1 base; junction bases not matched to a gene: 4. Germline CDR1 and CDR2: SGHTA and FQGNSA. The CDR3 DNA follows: TGTGCCAGCAGCCTCTGGACTAGCGGCACAGATACGCAGTATTTT. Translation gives CASSLWTSGTDTQYF.

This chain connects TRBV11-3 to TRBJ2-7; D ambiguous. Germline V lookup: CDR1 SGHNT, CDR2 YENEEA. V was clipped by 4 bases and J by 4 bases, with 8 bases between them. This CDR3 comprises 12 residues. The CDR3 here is CASSSWGYEQYF. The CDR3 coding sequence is TGTGCCAGCAGCTCGTGGGGTTACGAGCAGTACTTC.

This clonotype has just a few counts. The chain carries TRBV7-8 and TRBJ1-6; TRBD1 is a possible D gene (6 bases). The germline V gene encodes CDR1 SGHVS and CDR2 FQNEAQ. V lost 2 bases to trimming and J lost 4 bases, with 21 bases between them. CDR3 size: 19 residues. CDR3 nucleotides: TGTGCCAGCAGCTTACCGGTTGACGAGGAGGGGGTATATAATTCACCCCTCCACTTT. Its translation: CASSLPVDEEGVYNSPLHF. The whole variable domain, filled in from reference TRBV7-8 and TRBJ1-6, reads GAGVSQSPRYKVAKRGQDVALRCDPISGHVSLFWYQQALGQGPEFLTYFQNEAQLDKSGLPSDRFFAERPEGSVSTLKIQRTQQEDSAVYLCASSLPVDEEGVYNSPLHFGNGTRLTVT.

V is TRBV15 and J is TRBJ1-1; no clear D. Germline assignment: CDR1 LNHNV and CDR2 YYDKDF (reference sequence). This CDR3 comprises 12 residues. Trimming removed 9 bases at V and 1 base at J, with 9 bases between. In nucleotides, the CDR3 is TGTGCCACGAATGTCGGGAACACTGAAGCTTTCTTT. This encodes CATNVGNTEAFF.

The CDR3 region is CATSDSSFGYTF. The CDR3 DNA follows: TGTGCCACCAGTGATTCCTCATTTGGCTACACCTTC. V and J are TRBV24-1 and TRBJ1-2; D ambiguous. The CDR3 is 12 amino acids. V was pared by 2 bases and J by 7 bases, with 7 bases between. Germline CDR1 reads KGHDR; CDR2 reads SFDVKD.

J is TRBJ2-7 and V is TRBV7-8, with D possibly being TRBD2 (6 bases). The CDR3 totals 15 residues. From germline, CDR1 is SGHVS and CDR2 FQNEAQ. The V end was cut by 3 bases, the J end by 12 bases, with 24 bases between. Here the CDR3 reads CASSLGPQRENRAYF. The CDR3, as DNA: TGTGCCAGCAGCTTGGGGCCCCAACGGGAGAACCGAGCGTACTTC.